The 2 T cell receptor beta chains given below trace back to one sample, sequenced in a study of shared clonotypes between healthy human individuals. The method was immunoSEQ multiplex PCR; TCRdb's version includes in-frame clones alone and lacks a portion of them. In the table there are about 1 million clones, 65% to 80% of which are singletons. The sample consisted of memory CD4+ T cells sorted from blood. Subset indicated: CD45RA-negative fraction. The receptors shown here come from a man between 18 and 35 years old in good health.

The chain combines TRBV7-9 with TRBJ1-6; the match to TRBD1 covers 7 bases. V gave up 3 bases and J gave up 7 bases; unmatched junction bases: 9. The CDR3 spans 16 residues. CDR1 and CDR2 (germline): SEHNR, FQNEAQ (reference sequence). Written as DNA, the CDR3 is TGTGCCAGCAGCTTGGCGATAGGGACAGCCAATTCACCCCTCCACTTT. It encodes CASSLAIGTANSPLHF.

The chain has TRBV10-3 and TRBJ2-7; 10 bases line up with TRBD1. CDR3 size: 15 residues. Germline values: CDR1 ENHRY, CDR2 SYGVKD. Losses at the gene ends were 2 bases for V and 4 bases for J; bases not matched to a gene: 5. DNA for the CDR3: TGTGCCATCAGTGAGCGGGACAGGGGCGCTTACGAGCAGTACTTC. Translation: CAISERDRGAYEQYF.